The 26 T cell receptor beta chains below were found in one sample sequenced in a study of response to subunit inactivated influenza vaccine. Via MiXCR, TCRdb re-called the RT-PCR reads, giving one row per CDR3 protein. This sample carries 560,000 or so distinct CDR3 sequences, 6.5% to 8% of them seen once, and the ten largest clones take 10% to 15%. The sequenced sample was PBMCs from blood, obtained roughly 24 months after vaccination. These receptors all stem from a man between 50 and 69 years old who received an inactivated influenza vaccine.

CDR3 coding DNA: TGTGCCAGCAGCGAATTACAGGGGATTCTCACCACCGTCGGAGGTACGCAGTATTTT. Translating gives CASSELQGILTTVGGTQYF. The J gene is TRBJ2-3, the V gene TRBV28; 7 nucleotides line up with TRBD1. The CDR3 spans 19 residues. From germline, CDR1 is MDHEN and CDR2 SYDVKM. J gave up 8 bases and V 6 bases, and 26 bases lay outside the gene matches. Based on the CDR3 plus reference TRBV28 and TRBJ2-3, the full variable domain is DVKVTQSSRYLVKRTGEKVFLECVQDMDHENMFWYRQDPGLGLRLIYFSYDVKMKEKGDIPEGYSVSREKKERFSLILESASTNQTSMYLCASSELQGILTTVGGTQYFGPGTRLTVL.

This clonotype has ten or more counts. The chain joins TRBV7-2 to TRBJ2-7, with D uncertain. This CDR3 comprises 17 residues. V was clipped by 2 bases and J by 4 bases, with 21 bases between them. Germline CDR1 SGHTA, CDR2 FQGNSA. CDR3 in amino acids: CASSLSLRGPLLYEQYF. CDR3 nucleotide sequence: TGTGCCAGCAGCTTAAGTCTGCGTGGGCCCTTATTATACGAGCAGTACTTC. The complete variable domain, with remaining parts taken from reference TRBV7-2 and TRBJ2-7, reads GAGVSQSPSNKVTEKGKDVELRCDPISGHTALYWYRQSLGQGLEFLIYFQGNSAPDKSGLPSDRFSAERTGGSVSTLTIQRTQQEDSAVYLCASSLSLRGPLLYEQYFGPGTRLTVT.

This clonotype was seen ten or more times. The genes are TRBV14 and TRBJ2-7; D is perhaps TRBD1 or TRBD2 (5 bases each). The V gene lost 4 bases and the J gene lost 4 bases, with 17 bases spanning the gap. The length of the CDR3 is 15 residues. Germline CDR1 and CDR2: SGHDN and FVKESK. CDR3 amino acids: CASSRVGLGTYEQYF. The DNA of the CDR3 is TGTGCCAGCAGCCGAGTTGGGCTGGGGACGTACGAGCAGTACTTC.

The rearrangement joins TRBV6-1 to TRBJ2-7, with 9 bases identical to TRBD1. The germline V gene encodes CDR1 MNHNS and CDR2 SASEGT. After removal of 10 bases from V and 5 bases from J, the junction contained 6 bases not matched to a gene. The CDR3 length is 12 residues. CDR3 nucleotide sequence: TGTGCCACCAGGACAGGGGCCCACGAGCAGTACTTC. Its protein is CATRTGAHEQYF.

J is TRBJ2-7 and V is TRBV10-3; the match to TRBD2 covers 7 bases. Looked up from germline, CDR1 is ENHRY and CDR2 is SYGVKD. This CDR3 is 16 amino acids long. V gave up 7 bases and J gave up 2 bases; unmatched junction bases: 14. CDR3 sequence (DNA): TGTGCCATCATGGAGGTGGGGGGGAATTTCCCCTACGAGCAGTACTTC. It is translated as CAIMEVGGNFPYEQYF.

J is TRBJ2-5 and V is TRBV10-3; the D is unclear. The CDR3 runs to 14 residues. Germline lookup yields CDR1 ENHRY and CDR2 SYGVKD. V lost 0 bases and J 2 bases, leaving 7 bases between the germline ends. CDR3 residues: CAISESTFQETQYF. CDR3 nucleotide sequence: TGTGCCATCAGTGAGTCAACTTTTCAAGAGACCCAGTACTTC.

This clonotype has a handful of counts. The chain links TRBV5-6 to TRBJ1-5, with TRBD1 as a possible D gene (6 bases). CDR3 size: 15 residues. V was trimmed by 4 bases and J by 6 bases, leaving 17 bases between them. Germline CDR1 SGHDT, CDR2 YYEEEE. CDR3 sequence (DNA): TGTGCCAGCAGCCGTGGGGGCAGCCTGGGTCAGCCCCAGCATTTT. It encodes CASSRGGSLGQPQHF.

The chain employs TRBV5-4 and TRBJ2-2, with D unclear. Looked up from germline, CDR1 is SGHNT and CDR2 is YYREEE (reference sequence). V was shortened by 6 bases and J by 6 bases, with 12 bases between the two germline ends. CDR3 length: 13 residues. The CDR3: CASTGLRAGELFF. In DNA, the CDR3 is TGTGCCAGCACCGGCCTCCGGGCCGGGGAGCTGTTTTTT.

The chain links TRBV7-9 to TRBJ2-5; 8 bases are shared with TRBD1. The CDR3 sequence is 15 residues long. V was clipped by 5 bases and J by 5 bases; unmatched bases: 10. From germline, CDR1 is SEHNR and CDR2 FQNEAQ (reference sequence). Here the CDR3 reads CASSQFGQGGETQYF. Written as DNA, the CDR3 is TGTGCCAGCAGCCAATTCGGACAGGGCGGGGAGACCCAGTACTTC. The full variable domain, with the rest looked up from reference TRBV7-9 and TRBJ2-5, is DTGVSQNPRHKITKRGQNVTFRCDPISEHNRLYWYRQTLGQGPEFLTYFQNEAQLEKSRLLSDRFSAERPKGSFSTLEIQRTEQGDSAMYLCASSQFGQGGETQYFGPGTRLLVL.

This clonotype appeared a few times. The J gene is TRBJ2-1, the V gene TRBV2; D is possibly TRBD1 or TRBD2 (6 bases each). The CDR3 has 15 amino acids. Germline CDR1 and CDR2: SNHLY and FYNNEI. The V end lost 7 bases, the J end lost 0 bases, and 13 bases lay between the germline ends. CDR3 sequence reads: CASMVQGGSYNEQFF. The CDR3 bases are TGTGCCAGCATGGTACAGGGAGGCTCCTACAATGAGCAGTTCTTC.

This clonotype has at least ten counts. The chain employs TRBV5-1 and TRBJ1-3; no clear D. The V gene lost 0 bases and the J gene lost 0 bases, with 7 bases spanning the gap. In germline, CDR1 is SGHRS, CDR2 YFSETQ. CDR3 length equals 15 residues. CDR3 nucleotide sequence: TGCGCCAGCAGCTTGGACGGGAACTCTGGAAACACCATATATTTT. Protein: CASSLDGNSGNTIYF.

The chain combines TRBV12-3 or TRBV12-4 with TRBJ1-1, with D hard to call. Trimming removed 0 bases at V and 1 base at J, with 6 bases between. The CDR3 consists of 14 residues. CDR3 residues: CASSLARQNTEAFF. The CDR3 DNA follows: TGTGCCAGCAGTTTAGCGCGCCAGAACACTGAAGCTTTCTTT.

This chain joins TRBV6-2 or TRBV6-3 and TRBJ2-1; TRBD2 matches 16 bases. This CDR3 is 17 amino acids long. V shed 10 bases and J 0 bases; nucleotides not matched to a gene: 6. CDR1 is MNHEY, CDR2 SVGEGT, per germline. DNA of the CDR3: TGTGCCACTCTCGGGACTAGCGGGAGGGACTCCTACAATGAGCAGTTCTTC. This translates into CATLGTSGRDSYNEQFF.

This clonotype has a handful of counts. The genes are TRBV12-3 or TRBV12-4 and TRBJ1-2; 8 bases agree with TRBD1. CDR3 size: 17 residues. Unmatched junction bases numbered 16, after V lost 6 bases and J lost 4 bases. The CDR3 DNA follows: TGTGCCAGCAGCCCTAGCCCGACCACAGGGGGTAGCTATGGCTACACCTTC. Protein sequence: CASSPSPTTGGSYGYTF.

This chain links TRBV20-1 with TRBJ1-6; no clear D. Trimming removed 3 bases from V and 7 bases from J, with 10 bases in between. There are 13 residues in the CDR3. CDR1 DFQATT and CDR2 SNEGSKA come from the germline V gene (reference sequence). The CDR3 DNA is TGCAGTGCTAGTAACAGCCCGAATTCACCCCTCCACTTT. Translation: CSASNSPNSPLHF.

Ten or more counts support this clonotype. The V call is TRBV5-1, the J call TRBJ2-5; D is possibly TRBD1 (5 bases). CDR1 is SGHRS and CDR2 is YFSETQ in the germline V gene. V dropped 5 bases and J dropped 2 bases, with 13 bases sitting between them. This CDR3 has 14 residues. The CDR3 bases are TGCGCCAGCAGAGGGGCCGGCGGACAAGAGACCCAGTACTTC. Its protein product is CASRGAGGQETQYF.

This rearrangement joins TRBV10-3 to TRBJ2-5, with a weak D call TRBD2 (6 bases). The CDR3 length is 15 residues. CDR1 and CDR2 from the germline V gene are ENHRY and SYGVKD. V lost 4 bases to trimming and J lost 2 bases, with 14 bases between them. The CDR3 DNA sequence: TGTGCCATCAGTGCTACCCGGGGGACGCAAGAGACCCAGTACTTC. It codes for CAISATRGTQETQYF.

This clonotype was picked up many times. The chain uses TRBV7-9 and TRBJ2-5, with unresolved D. The CDR3 has 14 amino acids. The germline CDR1 and CDR2 sequences are SEHNR and FQNEAQ (reference sequence). Between the trimmed V and J ends, which lost 1 base and 2 bases, there was a span of 8 bases. CDR3 residues: CASSLGNVQETQYF. CDR3 in DNA: TGTGCCAGCAGCTTAGGAAACGTGCAAGAGACCCAGTACTTC.

This clonotype was observed a handful of times. This chain uses TRBV5-1 with TRBJ1-2, with 7 nucleotides matching TRBD1. The CDR3 runs to 13 residues. V dropped 3 bases and J dropped 6; count of bases not matched to a gene: 5. Looked up from germline, CDR1 is SGHRS and CDR2 is YFSETQ. CDR3 coding DNA: TGCGCCAGCAGCTCACCAGGGGGGAATGGCTACACCTTC. It specifies CASSSPGGNGYTF. The whole variable domain, filled in from reference TRBV5-1 and TRBJ1-2, reads KAGVTQTPRYLIKTRGQQVTLSCSPISGHRSVSWYQQTPGQGLQFLFEYFSETQRNKGNFPGRFSGRQFSNSRSEMNVSTLELGDSALYLCASSSPGGNGYTFGSGTRLTVV.

Ten or more counts support this clonotype. The rearrangement links TRBV7-2 to TRBJ2-7, with 15 bases aligning to TRBD2. Germline-derived CDR1 and CDR2 are SGHTA and FQGNSA. V dropped 3 bases and J dropped 6; count of bases not matched to a gene: 6. CDR3 length: 16 amino acids. The CDR3 reads CASSFWTSGGAPEQYF. As DNA, the CDR3 is TGTGCCAGCAGCTTCTGGACTAGCGGGGGGGCTCCCGAGCAGTACTTC.

The sample holds a few counts of this clonotype. This chain links TRBV9 with TRBJ2-3, with 8 bases matching TRBD1. V was clipped by 0 bases and J by 5 bases; unmatched bases: 5. The CDR3 spans 15 residues. Germline V gives CDR1 SGDLS, CDR2 YYNGEE. CDR3 region: CASSVDSTGVDTQYF. CDR3 nucleotide sequence: TGTGCCAGCAGCGTAGACTCGACAGGGGTAGATACGCAGTATTTT.

The chain links TRBV5-1 to TRBJ2-5, with TRBD1 matching over 7 bases. The CDR3 has 13 amino acids. Trimming removed 4 bases from V and 5 bases from J; junction bases left unmatched: 5. CDR1 and CDR2 (germline): SGHRS, YFSETQ. The CDR3, as DNA: TGCGCCAGCAGCCCAGGACAGGTGGAGACCCAGTACTTC. Protein sequence: CASSPGQVETQYF.

This clonotype was detected only a few times. The rearrangement joins TRBV28 to TRBJ1-2, with TRBD1 matching 7 bases. J was trimmed by 4 bases and V by 5 bases; bases with no gene match: 13. CDR1 is MDHEN and CDR2 is SYDVKM in the germline V gene. The CDR3 loop spans 16 amino acids. Here the CDR3 DNA reads TGTGCCAGCAGTGGTGTAGGACAGGAACTTGGCTATGGCTACACCTTC. Its protein is CASSGVGQELGYGYTF.

This sequence joins TRBV7-8 and TRBJ1-5; 7 bases are a match to TRBD1. The J segment lost 6 bases and the V segment lost 5 bases, leaving 7 bases of the junction unmatched. From germline, CDR1 is SGHVS and CDR2 FQNEAQ. The CDR3 contains 14 residues. CDR3 bases: TGTGCCAGCAGCCTCGACAGGGTTGCTCAGCCCCAGCATTTT. As protein: CASSLDRVAQPQHF.

This clonotype was counted at least ten times. This chain joins TRBV7-8 and TRBJ1-5, with D possibly matching TRBD1 (5 bases). The CDR3 runs to 16 residues. V lost 5 bases and J 2 bases, leaving 16 bases between the germline ends. CDR1 and CDR2 from the germline V gene are SGHVS and FQNEAQ. The CDR3 spells CASSPNSGFGNQPQHF. In nucleotides, the CDR3 is TGTGCCAGCAGCCCCAATTCAGGGTTTGGCAATCAGCCCCAGCATTTT.

This clonotype was recorded at least ten times. The chain's CDR3 is CASRDDSGSSYNEQFF. In nucleotides, the CDR3 is TGTGCCAGCAGGGACGATAGCGGGAGCTCCTACAATGAGCAGTTCTTC. The gene calls are TRBV12-3 or TRBV12-4 and TRBJ2-1, with 9 bases that match TRBD2. The CDR3 is 16 residues long. Trimming took 6 bases from V and 0 from J; bases not matched to a gene: 6.